These T cell receptor beta chains were read from a single sample in a study of cytomegalovirus exposure and HLA in healthy donors. The repertoire was sequenced with immunoSEQ multiplex PCR; TCRdb's copy has only in-frame clones and lacks some. The sample consists of about 120,000 clones, around three quarters of them appearing once. The sample comprised PBMCs. Receptors were obtained from a female donor in good health and CMV-seronegative. Each CDR3 is given with its conserved first and last residue. D genes are given only for firm matches. Size is omitted from some rows. Given values are once, few, many or a class for expanded clones.

clone size	V gene	J gene	D gene	CDR3 DNA	CDR3 protein
.	TRBV5-4	TRBJ1-1	TRBD1	TGTGCCAGCAGCCTACAGGGGGTGAACACTGAAGCTTTCTTT	CASSLQGVNTEAFF
.	TRBV28	TRBJ1-3	TRBD1	TGTGCCAGCAGTTTCCACGACAGGGGTCGAAACACCATATATTTT	CASSFHDRGRNTIYF
.	TRBV19	TRBJ1-2	.	TGTGCCAGTAGTGTTGGAGAGGGACTGCGTGGCTACACCTTC	CASSVGEGLRGYTF
few	TRBV27	TRBJ2-5	TRBD2	TGTGCCAGCAGCCAACTAGCGGGGGGCCAAGAGACCCAGTACTTC	CASSQLAGGQETQYF
.	TRBV18	TRBJ1-1	TRBD1	TGTGCCAGCTCACCACGGACAGGTGAAGCTTTCTTT	CASSPRTGEAFF
.	TRBV14	TRBJ2-7	.	TGTGCCAGCAGCCGGGCGGGGGCCTTCTCCTACGAGCAGTACTTC	CASSRAGAFSYEQYF
.	TRBV2	TRBJ1-5	TRBD1	TGTGCCAGCGAGCGGGACAGGGGCAATCAGCCCCAGCATTTT	CASERDRGNQPQHF
.	TRBV28	TRBJ2-7	.	TGTGCCAGCAGTTTATCCAGGCCAAACTACGAGCAGTACTTC	CASSLSRPNYEQYF
.	TRBV7-9	TRBJ1-6	.	TGTGCCAGCAGCCTATATAATTCACCCCTCCACTTT	CASSLYNSPLHF
.	TRBV5-5	TRBJ1-5	.	TGTGCCAGCAGCCCAGAGGGCGGGAATCAGCCCCAGCATTTT	CASSPEGGNQPQHF
.	TRBV2	TRBJ2-2	.	TGTGCCAGCATGAAGGGGACCGGGGAGCTGTTTTTT	CASMKGTGELFF
.	TRBV10-1	TRBJ2-1	.	TGCGCCAGCAGTGAAGGAGGGGATGAGCAGTTCTTC	CASSEGGDEQFF
.	TRBV18	TRBJ1-1	TRBD1	TGTGCCAGCTCCGGGACAGGGGATGGCGTAGCTTTCTTT	CASSGTGDGVAFF
.	TRBV7-9	TRBJ1-2	TRBD1	TGTGCCAGCAGCTACCGGGGACAGGGGGCCTACTATGGCTACACCTTC	CASSYRGQGAYYGYTF
.	TRBV7-3	TRBJ2-7	TRBD2	TGTGCCAGCAGCCCGAAAGCGGGAGTACCCTACGAGCAGTACTTC	CASSPKAGVPYEQYF
once	TRBV14	TRBJ2-4	TRBD1	TGTGCCAGCAGCCCTCAGGGGGCCGGCAAAAACATTCAGTACTTC	CASSPQGAGKNIQYF
.	TRBV9	TRBJ1-4	.	TGTGCCAGCAGCCCTGACAGGCCGGGAGAAAAACTGTTTTTT	CASSPDRPGEKLFF
.	TRBV11-2	TRBJ2-7	.	TGTGCCAGCAGCTTAGGGCAGGGTAAATTCTACGGGCAGTACTTC	CASSLGQGKFYGQYF
.	TRBV28	TRBJ1-2	TRBD1	TGTGCCAGCAGTGTAGGACAGGGGGCACTGATCGGCTACACCTTC	CASSVGQGALIGYTF
.	TRBV5-1	TRBJ2-3	TRBD1	TGCGCCAGCAGCCTTGAACAGGGGGCGAGAGGGGATACGCAGTATTTT	CASSLEQGARGDTQYF
.	TRBV19	TRBJ2-5	.	TGTGCCAGTAGCCCAGAACTAGCTTTGGAGACCCAGTACTTC	CASSPELALETQYF
.	TRBV27	TRBJ2-5	TRBD1	TGTGCCAGCAGTTTGGCGACAGGGAGTGGGGAGACCCAGTACTTC	CASSLATGSGETQYF
.	TRBV5-3	TRBJ2-7	TRBD1	TGTGCCAGAAGCATGCTTCCAGGGGGAAATCTTAACGAGCAGTACTTC	CARSMLPGGNLNEQYF
.	TRBV13	TRBJ2-7	TRBD1	TGTGCCAGCAGCTTAGGGACCCCCCTACAGGGGGTGTACGAGCAGTACTTC	CASSLGTPLQGVYEQYF
few	TRBV6-5	TRBJ1-4	TRBD1	TGTGCCAGCAGTACAGACAGGGGAGGGGAAAAACTGTTTTTT	CASSTDRGGEKLFF